This T cell receptor (beta chain) was captured by sequencing in a study of blood T cell repertoires in COVID-19. On the study more broadly: The samples span acute and convalescent COVID-19 from the United States, Italy and Spain. T cells, B-cell-depleted T cells, or PBMCs supplied cDNA or gDNA.

TCRdb keeps only in-frame clones here, not all; method: immunoSEQ multiplex PCR. The sample consists of under 95,000 clones, roughly 90% of them appearing once. This CDR3 has 15 residues. Between the trimmed V and J ends, which lost 1 base and 7 bases, there was a span of 14 bases. Germline V CDR1 and CDR2: SEHNR, FQNEAQ (reference sequence). This TCR came from a man at least 80 years old in a cohort sampled during active COVID-19. The specimen was peripheral blood. J is TRBJ2-1 and V is TRBV7-9, with D maybe TRBD1 (5 bases). CDR3 protein: CASSLGLDRLNEQFF. The CDR3 DNA is TGTGCCAGCAGCTTAGGATTAGACAGACTGAATGAGCAGTTCTTC.